One and the same sample provided the 22 T cell receptor beta chains below, sequenced in a study of cytomegalovirus exposure and HLA in healthy donors. The study ran its PCR with 60 Vbeta and 13 Jbeta primers. Measured with immunoSEQ multiplex PCR; TCRdb has only the in-frame clones, and not every one. This sample has around 300,000 clones, with around 65% found just once. Sequenced: PBMCs. The receptors were sampled from a female donor in good health and CMV-seronegative.

The chain employs TRBV7-8 and TRBJ1-6; 9 bases line up with TRBD1. Germline V CDR1 and CDR2: SGHVS, FQNEAQ. V gave up 2 bases and J gave up 10 bases; unmatched junction bases: 3. The CDR3 is 14 amino acids. The CDR3 DNA sequence: TGTGCCAGCAGCTTAACGGACAGGGGCTCACCCCTCCACTTT. Amino acids: CASSLTDRGSPLHF.

This chain connects TRBV6-5 to TRBJ2-7, with no clear D. The V end was cut by 0 bases, the J end by 3 bases, with 15 bases between. The CDR3 has 16 residues. Per the germline V gene, CDR1 is MNHEY and CDR2 is SVGAGI. The CDR3 loop reads CASSYSVAVGLYEQYF. CDR3 DNA: TGTGCCAGCAGTTACTCGGTCGCCGTGGGCCTCTACGAGCAGTACTTC.

The genes are TRBV6-4 and TRBJ1-5; 8 nucleotides agree with TRBD1. The germline CDR1 and CDR2 sequences are MRHNA and SNTAGT. The CDR3 is 11 amino acids. CDR3 residues: CAFRGQEPQHF. CDR3 in DNA: TGTGCTTTCAGGGGACAGGAGCCCCAGCATTTT.

The rearrangement joins TRBV7-9 to TRBJ2-2; 7 positions match TRBD2. The CDR3 totals 17 residues. Germline V lookup: CDR1 SEHNR, CDR2 FQNEAQ (reference sequence). Trimming cost V 2 bases and J 2 bases; bases outside gene matches: 8. CDR3 residues: CASSLPRSSGNTGELFF. CDR3 coding DNA: TGTGCCAGCAGCTTACCTCGTTCTAGCGGTAACACCGGGGAGCTGTTTTTT.

The chain joins TRBV7-9 to TRBJ2-5; the match to TRBD2 covers 9 bases. V trimming: 8 bases; J trimming: 4 bases; junction bases outside the gene matches: 11. Per the germline V gene, CDR1 is SEHNR and CDR2 is FQNEAQ (reference sequence). The CDR3 is made up of 15 amino acids. The CDR3 here is CASVPRAGGGETQYF. CDR3 nucleotides: TGTGCCAGCGTACCGCGTGCGGGAGGGGGAGAGACCCAGTACTTC.

The rearrangement joins TRBV18 to TRBJ2-3, with D possibly matching TRBD2 (6 bases). The germline V gene encodes CDR1 KGHSH and CDR2 LQKENI. The CDR3 has 17 residues. Trimming cost V 2 bases and J 0 bases, with 15 bases left between them. In DNA, the CDR3 is TGTGCCAGCTCACCAACCCGGTCGGGGAGGAGCACAGATACGCAGTATTTT. Translated, it gives CASSPTRSGRSTDTQYF.

The gene calls are TRBV7-3 and TRBJ2-1, with TRBD2 as a possible D gene (5 bases). The CDR3 has 16 amino acids. Germline V CDR1 and CDR2: SGHTA, FQGTGA. V gave up 6 bases and J gave up 3 bases, with 18 bases separating them. CDR3 loop: CASSPMGSGVYNEQFF. The CDR3, as DNA: TGTGCCAGCAGTCCTATGGGAAGCGGAGTCTACAATGAGCAGTTCTTC.

V gene TRBV30 combines with J gene TRBJ2-7; TRBD2 agrees at 9 bases. CDR1 and CDR2 (germline): GTSNPN, SVGIG (reference sequence). V shed 4 bases, J shed 2 bases, and the junction held 3 bases outside the gene matches. This CDR3 comprises 13 residues. The CDR3 protein is CAWTAGGAYEQYF. The CDR3 DNA reads as TGTGCCTGGACGGCGGGAGGGGCCTACGAGCAGTACTTC.

The genes are TRBV7-2 and TRBJ2-1, with 9 bases that match TRBD1. There are 16 residues in the CDR3. V shed 5 bases, J shed 8 bases, and the junction held 13 bases outside the gene matches. Germline lookup yields CDR1 SGHTA and CDR2 FQGNSA. This CDR3 is CASSPTRPGTGYEQFF. CDR3 bases: TGTGCCAGCAGCCCGACCCGCCCCGGGACAGGGTATGAGCAGTTCTTC.

The V gene is TRBV5-1, the J gene TRBJ1-5; D is possibly TRBD1 (5 bases). Trimming took 3 bases from V and 2 from J, leaving 9 bases between them. The CDR3 sequence is 14 residues long. Germline values: CDR1 SGHRS, CDR2 YFSETQ. DNA for the CDR3: TGCGCCAGCAGCTCCGGGGGAGGCAATCAGCCCCAGCATTTT. This sequence encodes CASSSGGGNQPQHF.

This rearrangement joins TRBV4-2 to TRBJ2-2; 7 bases are shared with TRBD2. V shed 1 base and J 4 bases; nucleotides not matched to a gene: 6. In germline, CDR1 is LGHNA, CDR2 YNFKEQ. The CDR3 has 16 amino acids. CDR3 nucleotides: TGTGCCAGCAGCCAAGGAGTTGCGGGAGCCACCGGGGAGCTGTTTTTT. It codes for CASSQGVAGATGELFF.

The chain uses TRBV4-1 and TRBJ2-3; D is unresolved. Germline loops: CDR1 MGHRA, CDR2 YSYEKL. The CDR3 spans 16 residues. V lost 3 bases, J lost 0 bases, and 13 bases lay in between. The DNA for the CDR3 is TGCGCCAGCAGCCAGGCCCTCTCGAGGAGCACAGATACGCAGTATTTT. Its translation: CASSQALSRSTDTQYF.

The genes are TRBV10-2 and TRBJ2-7; 10 bases are shared with TRBD1. V gave up 6 bases and J gave up 5 bases; unmatched junction bases: 7. The CDR3 is 14 amino acids. The germline V gene has CDR1 WSHSY and CDR2 SAAADI. The CDR3 coding sequence is TGCGCCAGCAGGGCTACCGGGACAGGGGACGAGCAGTACTTC. It encodes CASRATGTGDEQYF.

The chain combines TRBV7-8 with TRBJ1-5; 8 bases map to TRBD1. Losses at the gene ends were 2 bases for V and 5 bases for J; bases not matched to a gene: 5. This CDR3 comprises 15 residues. Germline assignment: CDR1 SGHVS and CDR2 FQNEAQ. In DNA form, the CDR3 reads TGTGCCAGCAGCTTACAGGACAGGGAATATCAGCCCCAGCATTTT. This codes for CASSLQDREYQPQHF.

In this sample, this clone turned up once. This chain uses TRBV10-3 with TRBJ1-2; D unresolved. This CDR3 is built from 12 residues. CDR1 ENHRY and CDR2 SYGVKD come from the germline V gene. V was pared by 0 bases and J by 8 bases, with 7 bases between. The CDR3 protein is CAISESNQGYTF. CDR3 DNA sequence: TGTGCCATCAGTGAGTCGAATCAGGGCTACACCTTC.

The V and J genes are TRBV18 and TRBJ2-3, with D possibly matching TRBD2 (6 bases). Germline assignment: CDR1 KGHSH and CDR2 LQKENI. This CDR3 contains 15 residues. Trimming took off 7 bases at V and 5 bases at J, with 19 bases between the two ends. As DNA, the CDR3 is TGTGCCAGCTGGCCGGGACTGGCATTTGGAGATACGCAGTATTTT. Its protein is CASWPGLAFGDTQYF.

The CDR3 sequence is CASSTNRVSATNEKLFF. CDR3 DNA: TGTGCCAGTAGTACCAACAGGGTGTCTGCAACTAATGAAAAACTGTTTTTT. The chain couples TRBV19 to TRBJ1-4; a weak D match, TRBD1 (6 bases). The CDR3 has 17 amino acids. The V and J ends lost 4 bases and 0 bases respectively, with 15 bases between them. Germline CDR1 LNHDA, CDR2 SQIVND (reference sequence).

The chain carries TRBV11-3 and TRBJ2-1; TRBD2 matches 11 bases. The junction had 8 bases not matched to a gene; V was cut back by 2 bases and J by 5 bases. The length of the CDR3 is 17 residues. CDR1 is SGHNT and CDR2 is YENEEA in the germline V gene. CDR3 in amino acids: CASSLRGLAGGDNEQFF. In DNA, the CDR3 is TGTGCCAGCAGCTTACGGGGGCTAGCGGGAGGAGACAATGAGCAGTTCTTC.

This rearrangement joins TRBV7-8 to TRBJ1-4; TRBD1 might be the D (5 bases). CDR1 is SGHVS, CDR2 FQNEAQ, per germline. Trimming removed 5 bases from V and 6 bases from J, with 10 bases in between. The CDR3 is made up of 13 amino acids. Here the CDR3 reads CASSPLGDEKLFF. The CDR3 bases are TGTGCCAGCAGCCCCTTAGGGGATGAAAAACTGTTTTTT.

V and J are TRBV5-6 and TRBJ2-2; possible D gene TRBD1, 5 bases. V gave up 6 bases and J gave up 5 bases, with 14 bases separating them. Looked up from germline, CDR1 is SGHDT and CDR2 is YYEEEE. CDR3 length equals 14 residues. The CDR3 DNA sequence: TGTGCCAGCACCCTGACAGATCGAACCGGGGAGCTGTTTTTT. Amino acids: CASTLTDRTGELFF. The complete variable domain, with remaining parts taken from reference TRBV5-6 and TRBJ2-2, reads DAGVTQSPTHLIKTRGQQVTLRCSPKSGHDTVSWYQQALGQGPQFIFQYYEEEERQRGNFPDRFSGHQFPNYSSELNVNALLLGDSALYLCASTLTDRTGELFFGEGSRLTVL.

The chain uses TRBV28 and TRBJ1-5; D ambiguous. The germline gives CDR1 MDHEN, CDR2 SYDVKM. This CDR3 is built from 12 residues. Trimming stripped 5 bases from V and 5 bases from J, with 7 bases between. This chain's CDR3 is CASSLSDQPQHF. The CDR3 nucleotides read TGTGCCAGCAGTCTATCGGATCAGCCCCAGCATTTT.

The rearrangement uses TRBV6-1 and TRBJ2-3; 12 bases fit TRBD2. The trim removed 8 bases at V and 3 bases at J, leaving 0 bases unmatched. CDR1 and CDR2 (germline): MNHNS, SASEGT. The CDR3 length is 13 residues. The CDR3, as DNA: TGTGCCAGCGGACTAGCGGGGACAGATACGCAGTATTTT. Translation gives CASGLAGTDTQYF.